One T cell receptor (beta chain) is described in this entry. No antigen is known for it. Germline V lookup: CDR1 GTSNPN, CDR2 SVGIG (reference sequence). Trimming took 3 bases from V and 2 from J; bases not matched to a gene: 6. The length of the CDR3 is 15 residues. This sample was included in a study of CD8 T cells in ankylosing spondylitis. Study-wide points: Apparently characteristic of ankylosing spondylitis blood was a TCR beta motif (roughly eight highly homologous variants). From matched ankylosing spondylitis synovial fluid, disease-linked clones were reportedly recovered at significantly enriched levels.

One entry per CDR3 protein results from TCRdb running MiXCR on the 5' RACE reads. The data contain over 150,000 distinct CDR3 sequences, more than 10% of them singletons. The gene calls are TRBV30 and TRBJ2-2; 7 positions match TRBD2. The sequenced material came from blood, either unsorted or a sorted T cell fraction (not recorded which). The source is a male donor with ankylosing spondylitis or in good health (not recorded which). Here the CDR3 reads CAWRGGLDNTGELFF. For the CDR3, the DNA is TGTGCCTGGAGGGGAGGACTAGATAACACCGGGGAGCTGTTTTTT.